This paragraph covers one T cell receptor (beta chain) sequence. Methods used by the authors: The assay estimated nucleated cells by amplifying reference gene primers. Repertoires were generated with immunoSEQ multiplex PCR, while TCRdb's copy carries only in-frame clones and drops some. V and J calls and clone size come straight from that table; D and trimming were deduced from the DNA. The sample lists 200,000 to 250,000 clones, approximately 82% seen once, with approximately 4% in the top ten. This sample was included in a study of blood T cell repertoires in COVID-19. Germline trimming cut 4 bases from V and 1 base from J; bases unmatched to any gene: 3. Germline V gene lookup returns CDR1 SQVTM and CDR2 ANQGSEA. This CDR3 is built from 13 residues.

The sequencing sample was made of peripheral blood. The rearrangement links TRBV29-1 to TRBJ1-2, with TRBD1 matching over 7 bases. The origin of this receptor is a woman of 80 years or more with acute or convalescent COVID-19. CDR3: CSVVGTVNYGYTF. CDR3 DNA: TGCAGCGTTGTCGGGACAGTTAACTATGGCTACACCTTC.